A single TCR beta chain is shown here with its context. The antigen remains unidentified. Making the TCR beta cDNA relied on 5'RACE template switching with UMIs. TCRdb derives one entry per CDR3 protein from the 5' RACE reads, leaving out DNA. In total, the table holds fewer than 200,000 distinct CDR3 sequences. The CDR3 is 14 residues long. Germline CDR1 reads MGHRA; CDR2 reads YSYEKL. The sample is drawn from a study of T cells expressing NK-cell markers. Study at large: CD3+CD56+NKG2C+, CD3+CD56+NKG2C- and CD3+CD56-NKG2C+ T cells, once sorted, supplied the TCR beta repertoires. Study results and limitations: Dominant NKG2C+ clonotypes accounted for about 1.0-7.0% of CD8+ T cells in about six donors. The same clonotypes also predominated in the CD3+CD56-NKG2C+ fraction of a handful of donors.

The clonotype comes from a woman aged 18 to 75 in good health. The chain links TRBV4-1 to TRBJ2-7; absent DNA, TCRdb's TRBD2 call cannot be checked. The sample comprised blood T cells: a sorted CD56 or NKG2C T cell subset, CD4+ or CD8+ T cells, or bulk PBMC T cells (not recorded which). The CDR3 region is CASGLAFGSYEQYF.